This T cell receptor (beta chain) was documented in a study of radiotherapy plus CTLA-4 blockade in lung cancer. Study at large: Of all patients, around 20% responded objectively and about 30% showed disease control.

It was focal radiation plus CTLA-4 blockade with ipilimumab that patients with chemo-refractory metastatic non-small-cell lung cancer received. TCRdb's table, derived via immunoSEQ multiplex PCR, lists solely in-frame clones and lacks some. The table includes fewer than 85,000 clones, around 90% detected once. Germline V lookup: CDR1 MDHEN, CDR2 SYDVKM. After removal of 4 bases from V and 4 bases from J, the junction contained 5 bases not matched to a gene. The CDR3 totals 14 residues. Sequencing used peripheral blood, obtained from a patient treated with radiotherapy plus ipilimumab. The gene calls are TRBV28 and TRBJ1-2, with 8 bases fitting TRBD1. This TCR was sampled from a human donor with non-small cell lung cancer who had stable disease on radiotherapy plus ipilimumab. The CDR3, as DNA: TGTGCCAGCAGTTCCCCGGGACAGGTCTATGGCTACACCTTC. It is translated as CASSSPGQVYGYTF.